What follows are 32 T cell receptor beta chains derived from one specimen sequenced in a study of blood T cell repertoires in COVID-19. The table came from immunoSEQ multiplex PCR; TCRdb's copy has only in-frame clones and leaves some out. The table lists under 30,000 clones, more than 85% of them singletons. Sequencing was done on a sample of peripheral blood. The receptor set was obtained from a human donor in a cohort sampled during active COVID-19. The donor label of this sample is uncertain.

V and J are TRBV6-6 and TRBJ1-6, with 9 bases that match TRBD1. Germline V gene data show CDR1 as MNHNY and CDR2 as SVGAGI (reference sequence). The J segment lost 7 bases and the V segment lost 5 bases, leaving 6 bases of the junction unmatched. The CDR3 totals 15 residues. CDR3 bases: TGTGCCAGCAGTCTCCGGGACAGGGCCAATTCACCCCTCCACTTT. Residues: CASSLRDRANSPLHF.

CDR3 sequence reads: CASSSVLGRQNTEAFF. The CDR3 DNA is TGTGCCAGCAGTTCCGTGTTGGGCCGACAGAACACTGAAGCTTTCTTT. The chain joins TRBV27 to TRBJ1-1, with no clear D. The V gene's germline CDR1 is MNHEY and CDR2 SMNVEV (reference sequence). The CDR3 runs 16 residues. V shed 4 bases and J shed 1 base, with 16 bases lying between them.

The rearrangement uses TRBV6-6 and TRBJ2-7; the D is unclear. Germline V gene lookup returns CDR1 MNHNY and CDR2 SVGAGI (reference sequence). The ends were cut back, 6 bases at V and 5 bases at J, with 14 bases in the middle. The CDR3 loop spans 13 amino acids. CDR3: CASRSSEVNEQYF. CDR3 in DNA: TGTGCCAGCAGATCTTCAGAGGTAAACGAGCAGTACTTC.

The V call is TRBV27, the J call TRBJ1-5; 7 nucleotides agree with TRBD1. V lost 6 bases and J lost 7; bases outside the gene matches: 9. CDR1 and CDR2 (germline): MNHEY, SMNVEV (reference sequence). The CDR3 extends over 14 amino acids. CDR3 DNA: TGTGCCAGCAGCGAATATGACAGGGCCCAGCCCCAGCATTTT. Its protein product is CASSEYDRAQPQHF.

Only a few counts were recorded for this clone. This chain joins TRBV19 and TRBJ1-4; TRBD1 agrees at 9 bases. Germline V gives CDR1 LNHDA, CDR2 SQIVND (reference sequence). The CDR3 runs to 14 residues. V was pared by 7 bases and J by 10 bases, with 10 bases of the junction left unmatched. For the CDR3, the DNA is TGTGCCAGTACCCCGGACAGGGGTGGGAGAAAACTGTTTTTT. This codes for CASTPDRGGRKLFF.

The chain carries TRBV5-1 and TRBJ2-2, with 9 bases that match TRBD2. This CDR3 spans 15 amino acids. The trim removed 1 base at V and 3 bases at J, leaving 1 base unmatched. Germline V gene data show CDR1 as SGHRS and CDR2 as YFSETQ. DNA of the CDR3: TGCGCCAGCAGCTTGCGCGGGGGGGACACCGGGGAGCTGTTTTTT. Translated: CASSLRGGDTGELFF.

This chain uses TRBV10-2 with TRBJ1-1; TRBD1 matches at 8 bases. The CDR3 length is 14 residues. Germline V CDR1 and CDR2: WSHSY, SAAADI. V lost 4 bases, J lost 1 base, and 2 bases stayed unmatched. For the CDR3, the DNA is TGCGCCAGCAGTGGGACAGGGTCGAACACTGAAGCTTTCTTT. Amino acid sequence: CASSGTGSNTEAFF.

The rearrangement joins TRBV6-1 to TRBJ2-7, with 7 bases matching TRBD2. CDR1 and CDR2 from the germline V gene are MNHNS and SASEGT. This CDR3 has 14 residues. The V segment lost 2 bases and the J segment 6 bases; nucleotides outside the gene matches: 7. The CDR3 region has the DNA TGTGCCAGCAGTGAAAGGACTAGAATACGCGAGCAGTACTTC. It specifies CASSERTRIREQYF.

The chain combines TRBV19 with TRBJ1-6, with TRBD1 matching over 7 bases. V gave up 7 bases and J gave up 5 bases; unmatched junction bases: 5. The CDR3 consists of 14 residues. The germline V gene has CDR1 LNHDA and CDR2 SQIVND (reference sequence). CDR3: CASKHRGHNSPLHF. The DNA for the CDR3 is TGTGCCAGTAAGCACAGGGGTCATAATTCACCCCTCCACTTT.

The chain joins TRBV7-8 to TRBJ2-1, with TRBD2 as a possible D gene (6 bases). The CDR3 covers 13 residues. Germline V lookup: CDR1 SGHVS, CDR2 FQNEAQ. V was pared by 6 bases and J by 6 bases, with 12 bases between. CDR3 residues: CASSQISGNEQFF. The CDR3 nucleotides read TGTGCCAGCAGTCAAATTAGCGGCAATGAGCAGTTCTTC. Based on the CDR3 plus reference TRBV7-8 and TRBJ2-1, the full variable domain is GAGVSQSPRYKVAKRGQDVALRCDPISGHVSLFWYQQALGQGPEFLTYFQNEAQLDKSGLPSDRFFAERPEGSVSTLKIQRTQQEDSAVYLCASSQISGNEQFFGPGTRLTVL.

The chain recombines TRBV18 with TRBJ2-7; 10 bases are a match to TRBD1. Trimming at V came to 3 bases and at J to 4 bases, leaving 3 bases not matched to a gene. CDR1 and CDR2 from the germline V gene are KGHSH and LQKENI. The CDR3 totals 14 residues. The CDR3 DNA follows: TGTGCCAGCTCACCGGGACAGGGGACGTACGAGCAGTACTTC. Its protein is CASSPGQGTYEQYF.

The genes are TRBV5-1 and TRBJ1-3; D is undetermined. The CDR3 sequence is 14 residues long. Trimming shortened V by 0 bases and J by 8 bases, and 12 bases separated the two germline ends. Germline V gene data show CDR1 as SGHRS and CDR2 as YFSETQ. In nucleotides, the CDR3 is TGCGCCAGCAGCTTGGCCGAGAGCGGGGACACCATATATTTT. Translation gives CASSLAESGDTIYF.

The chain combines TRBV5-4 with TRBJ2-5; TRBD2 matches at 10 bases. Germline CDR1 and CDR2: SGHNT and YYREEE (reference sequence). The CDR3 runs 16 residues. J lost 5 bases, V lost 3 bases, and 10 bases had no gene match. The CDR3 region is CASSWGASGSLETQYF. The CDR3 DNA sequence: TGTGCCAGCAGCTGGGGGGCTAGCGGGAGCCTGGAGACCCAGTACTTC.

There are a few counts of this clone. The J gene is TRBJ2-7, the V gene TRBV5-4, with D possibly TRBD2 on 6 matching bases. V was pared by 0 bases and J by 4 bases, with 17 bases between. The CDR3 is 16 amino acids. Per germline, CDR1 SGHNT and CDR2 YYREEE (reference sequence). CDR3 coding DNA: TGTGCCAGCAGCTTGGCCGGGGGAGGTGGCTCATACGAGCAGTACTTC. Its protein product is CASSLAGGGGSYEQYF.

J is TRBJ2-7 and V is TRBV5-5; tentatively, D is TRBD2 (6 bases). CDR3 length: 17 amino acids. The germline V gene has CDR1 SGHKS and CDR2 YYEKEE (reference sequence). The V end was cut by 0 bases, the J end by 2 bases, with 18 bases between. The CDR3 coding sequence is TGTGCCAGCAGCTTGGTGGGACTTCTGGACCCTACCTACGAGCAGTACTTC. Amino acid sequence: CASSLVGLLDPTYEQYF.

This chain joins TRBV18 and TRBJ1-5, with a weak D call TRBD1 (6 bases). CDR1 and CDR2 (germline): KGHSH, LQKENI. V lost 5 bases and J 0 bases, leaving 8 bases between the germline ends. This CDR3 is built from 14 residues. The CDR3 DNA follows: TGTGCCAGCTCAACAGGGTTTAGCAATCAGCCCCAGCATTTT. This gives the protein CASSTGFSNQPQHF.

This sequence joins TRBV5-1 and TRBJ1-2, with a weak D call TRBD1 (5 bases). Germline V gives CDR1 SGHRS, CDR2 YFSETQ. The CDR3 sequence is 15 residues long. Trimming took 0 bases from V and 4 from J, leaving 13 bases between them. The CDR3 sequence: CASSLGGDLGYGYTF. CDR3 bases: TGCGCCAGCAGCTTGGGGGGCGACCTCGGCTATGGCTACACCTTC.

J is TRBJ1-6 and V is TRBV6-1, with D perhaps TRBD1 (6 bases). V lost 2 bases and J 9 bases, leaving 17 bases between the germline ends. In germline, CDR1 is MNHNS, CDR2 SASEGT. The CDR3 consists of 16 residues. CDR3 region: CASSERGRGSLSPLHF. As DNA, the CDR3 is TGTGCCAGCAGTGAAAGGGGCAGGGGATCCCTTTCACCCCTCCACTTT.

The chain combines TRBV3-1 (or the pseudogene TRBV3-2) with TRBJ2-7, with 9 nucleotides matching TRBD2. V was pared by 2 bases and J by 6 bases, with 5 bases of the junction left unmatched. Per germline, CDR1 LGHDT and CDR2 YNNKEL (reference sequence). This CDR3 has 14 amino acids. The CDR3 nucleotides read TGTGCCAGCAGCCAACCGGGACTAGCATCCGAGCAGTACTTC. Residues: CASSQPGLASEQYF.

The CDR3 here is CASSPSGGRRNYGYTF. CDR3 coding DNA: TGCGCCAGCAGCCCCTCGGGGGGGCGCAGGAACTATGGCTACACCTTC. The chain combines TRBV5-1 with TRBJ1-2; tentative D call: TRBD1 (6 bases). V lost 4 bases, J lost 2 bases, and 18 bases lay in between. Germline V gene lookup returns CDR1 SGHRS and CDR2 YFSETQ. The CDR3 is made up of 16 amino acids.

This chain joins TRBV5-6 and TRBJ1-1, with unresolved D. This CDR3 comprises 14 residues. The V gene's germline CDR1 is SGHDT and CDR2 YYEEEE. V dropped 4 bases and J dropped 2 bases, with 12 bases sitting between them. This chain's CDR3 is CASSAVGINTEAFF. The CDR3 DNA is TGTGCCAGCAGCGCCGTCGGGATAAACACTGAAGCTTTCTTT.

The CDR3 region is CASSQEPLNRGTGELFF. The CDR3 bases are TGTGCCAGCAGCCAAGAGCCCCTAAATAGGGGCACCGGGGAGCTGTTTTTT. V usage is TRBV3-1 (or the pseudogene TRBV3-2) and J usage is TRBJ2-2; D is possibly TRBD1 (5 bases). CDR1 LGHDT and CDR2 YNNKEL come from the germline V gene (reference sequence). The CDR3 covers 17 residues. Trimming left V 0 bases short and J 4 bases short, with 15 bases between.

The chain links TRBV27 to TRBJ2-5; TRBD2 matches at 11 bases. Losses at the gene ends were 5 bases for V and 5 bases for J; bases not matched to a gene: 10. CDR1 is MNHEY, CDR2 SMNVEV, per germline (reference sequence). This CDR3 contains 16 residues. The CDR3 bases are TGTGCCAGCAGTCCCTTAGCGGGAGGGCTATCGGAGACCCAGTACTTC. This encodes CASSPLAGGLSETQYF.

The J gene is TRBJ2-5, the V gene TRBV7-2, with unresolved D. Germline lookup yields CDR1 SGHTA and CDR2 FQGNSA. The CDR3 sequence is 13 residues long. The V and J ends lost 4 bases and 1 base respectively, with 7 bases between them. CDR3 DNA: TGTGCCAGCAGCTCCGACATCCAAGAGACCCAGTACTTC. It is translated as CASSSDIQETQYF.

A single count supports this clone. The germline gene is not matched at one end of the junction; a read error may be the cause. CDR3 sequence (DNA): TGTGGAGAAGCCAAAAACATTCAGTACTTC. Translation: CGEAKNIQYF. J is TRBJ2-4 and V is TRBV23-1; D not resolved. TRBV23-1 has ORF status, its function being uncertain. CDR3 length: 10 amino acids.

The genes are TRBV6-1 and TRBJ1-5; D gene unclear. V lost 3 bases to trimming and J lost 6 bases, with 12 bases between them. CDR1 is MNHNS, CDR2 SASEGT, per germline. The CDR3 has 14 residues. This chain's CDR3 is CASSDPARSQPQHF. CDR3 bases: TGTGCCAGCAGTGACCCCGCGAGAAGTCAGCCCCAGCATTTT.

J is TRBJ2-7 and V is TRBV11-2; tentatively, D is TRBD2 (5 bases). The CDR3 contains 15 residues. V lost 1 base and J lost 3, with 13 bases in between. CDR1 and CDR2 (germline): SGHAT, FQNNGV. CDR3 sequence (DNA): TGTGCCAGCAGCTTAGGACTAACCTTTTACTACGAGCAGTACTTC. This sequence encodes CASSLGLTFYYEQYF.

V usage is TRBV10-3 and J usage is TRBJ2-7; the match to TRBD2 covers 13 bases. The junction had 9 bases not matched to a gene; V was cut back by 8 bases and J by 2 bases. There are 16 residues in the CDR3. CDR1 is ENHRY and CDR2 is SYGVKD in the germline V gene. The CDR3 DNA reads as TGTGCCATCTCAGGGACTAGCGGGATATGGGCCTACGAGCAGTACTTC. Amino acid sequence: CAISGTSGIWAYEQYF.

The V and J genes are TRBV6-1 and TRBJ2-2; 10 bases fit TRBD2. CDR3 length: 15 amino acids. The V gene end was trimmed by 8 bases and the J gene end by 1 base; junction bases not matched to a gene: 4. Germline CDR1 MNHNS, CDR2 SASEGT. The CDR3 reads CASATSGQNTGELFF. The CDR3 DNA reads as TGTGCCAGCGCGACTAGCGGGCAGAACACCGGGGAGCTGTTTTTT.

V is TRBV7-9 and J is TRBJ2-1; 7 bases map to TRBD1. Per germline, CDR1 SEHNR and CDR2 FQNEAQ (reference sequence). The ends lost 1 base at V and 12 bases at J; junction bases unmatched: 9. The CDR3 is 14 amino acids. CDR3 residues: CASSLVNGEGAQFF. The CDR3 DNA sequence: TGTGCCAGCAGCTTAGTTAATGGCGAGGGGGCGCAGTTCTTC. Full variable domain (missing parts from reference TRBV7-9 and TRBJ2-1): DTGVSQNPRHKITKRGQNVTFRCDPISEHNRLYWYRQTLGQGPEFLTYFQNEAQLEKSRLLSDRFSAERPKGSFSTLEIQRTEQGDSAMYLCASSLVNGEGAQFFGPGTRLTVL.

The rearrangement links TRBV28 to TRBJ1-5; TRBD1 agrees at 11 bases. Trimming at V came to 6 bases and at J to 5 bases, leaving 3 bases not matched to a gene. Germline CDR1 reads MDHEN; CDR2 reads SYDVKM. The CDR3 contains 14 residues. As DNA, the CDR3 is TGTGCCAGCAGCCAGGGACAGGGGGATCAGCCCCAGCATTTT. This sequence encodes CASSQGQGDQPQHF.

The J gene is TRBJ1-5, the V gene TRBV5-6; D gene uncertain. Trimming left V 2 bases short and J 5 bases short, with 8 bases between. CDR3 size: 13 residues. The germline gives CDR1 SGHDT, CDR2 YYEEEE. The CDR3 sequence is CASSFGGYQPQHF. In DNA form, the CDR3 reads TGTGCCAGCAGCTTTGGAGGTTATCAGCCCCAGCATTTT.